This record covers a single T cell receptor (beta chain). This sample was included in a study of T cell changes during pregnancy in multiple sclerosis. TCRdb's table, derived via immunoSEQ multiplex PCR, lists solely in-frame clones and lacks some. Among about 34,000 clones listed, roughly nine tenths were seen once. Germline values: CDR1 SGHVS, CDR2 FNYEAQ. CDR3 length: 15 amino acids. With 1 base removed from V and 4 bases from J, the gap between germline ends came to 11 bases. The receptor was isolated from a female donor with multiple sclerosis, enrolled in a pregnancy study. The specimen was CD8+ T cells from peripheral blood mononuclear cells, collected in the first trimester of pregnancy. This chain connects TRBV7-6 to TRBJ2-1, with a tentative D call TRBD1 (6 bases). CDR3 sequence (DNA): TGTGCCAGCAGCTTAGGAGGGCAGGGGTACAATGAGCAGTTCTTC. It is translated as CASSLGGQGYNEQFF.